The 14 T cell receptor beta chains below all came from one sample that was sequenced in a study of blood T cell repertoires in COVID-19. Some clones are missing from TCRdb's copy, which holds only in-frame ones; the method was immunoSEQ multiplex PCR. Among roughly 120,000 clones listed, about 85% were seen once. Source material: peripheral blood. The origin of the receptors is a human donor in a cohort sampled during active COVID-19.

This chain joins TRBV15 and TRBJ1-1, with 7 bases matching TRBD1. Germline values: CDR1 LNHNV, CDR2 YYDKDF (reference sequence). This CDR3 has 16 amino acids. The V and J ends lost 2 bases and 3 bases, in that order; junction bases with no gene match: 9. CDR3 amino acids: CATSRIRGHGDTEAFF. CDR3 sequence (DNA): TGTGCCACCAGCAGAATTAGGGGGCATGGGGACACTGAAGCTTTCTTT.

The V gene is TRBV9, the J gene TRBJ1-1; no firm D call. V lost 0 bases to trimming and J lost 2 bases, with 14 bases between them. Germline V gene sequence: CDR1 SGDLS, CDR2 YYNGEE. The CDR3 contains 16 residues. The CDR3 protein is CASSVVPNRENTEAFF. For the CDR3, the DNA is TGTGCCAGCAGCGTAGTGCCGAATCGGGAAAACACTGAAGCTTTCTTT.

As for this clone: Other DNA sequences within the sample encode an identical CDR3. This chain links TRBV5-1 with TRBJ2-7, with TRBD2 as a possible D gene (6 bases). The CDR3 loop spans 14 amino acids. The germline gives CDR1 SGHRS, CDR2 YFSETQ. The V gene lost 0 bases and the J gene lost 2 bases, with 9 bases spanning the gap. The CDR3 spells CASSLGGEAYEQYF. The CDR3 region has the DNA TGCGCCAGCAGCTTGGGTGGGGAGGCCTACGAGCAGTACTTC.

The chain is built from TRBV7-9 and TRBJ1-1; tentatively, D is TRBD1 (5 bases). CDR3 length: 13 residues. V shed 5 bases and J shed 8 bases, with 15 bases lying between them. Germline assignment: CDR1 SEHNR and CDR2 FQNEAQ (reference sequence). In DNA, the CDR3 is TGTGCCAGCAGCCTCTCAGGGAAGGCCGAAGCTTTCTTT. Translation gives CASSLSGKAEAFF.

CDR3 DNA sequence: TGTGCCAGCAGCCTTACTAGCGGGGGTACCTACGAGCAGTACTTC. It yields the protein CASSLTSGGTYEQYF. The rearrangement joins TRBV6-5 to TRBJ2-7; 11 nucleotides agree with TRBD2. There are 15 residues in the CDR3. V lost 6 bases and J lost 2; bases outside the gene matches: 6. From germline, CDR1 is MNHEY and CDR2 SVGAGI.

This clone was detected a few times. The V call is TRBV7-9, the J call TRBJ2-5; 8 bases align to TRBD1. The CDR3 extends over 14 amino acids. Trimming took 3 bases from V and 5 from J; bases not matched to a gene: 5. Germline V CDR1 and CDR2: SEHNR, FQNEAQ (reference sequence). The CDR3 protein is CASSFQGAGETQYF. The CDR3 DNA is TGTGCCAGCAGCTTCCAGGGGGCCGGTGAGACCCAGTACTTC.

The CDR3 DNA is TGTGCCAGCAGCTTGTCCCGGGACACGATTGGTGAGACCCAGTACTTC. Translation gives CASSLSRDTIGETQYF. The chain employs TRBV11-3 and TRBJ2-5; perhaps TRBD1 as D (6 bases). V was clipped by 3 bases and J by 5 bases, with 19 bases between them. Germline V gives CDR1 SGHNT, CDR2 YENEEA. The CDR3 runs 16 residues.

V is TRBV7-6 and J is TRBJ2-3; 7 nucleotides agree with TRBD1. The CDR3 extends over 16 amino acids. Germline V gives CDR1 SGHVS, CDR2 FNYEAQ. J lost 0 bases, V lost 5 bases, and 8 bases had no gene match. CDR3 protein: CASSLRQGGSTDTQYF. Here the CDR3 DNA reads TGTGCCAGCAGCCTCCGACAGGGTGGAAGCACAGATACGCAGTATTTT.

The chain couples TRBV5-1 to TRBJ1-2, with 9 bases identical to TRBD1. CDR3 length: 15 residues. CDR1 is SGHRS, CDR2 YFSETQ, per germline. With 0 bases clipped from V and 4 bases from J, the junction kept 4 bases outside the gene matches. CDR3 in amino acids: CASSLGQGVSYGYTF. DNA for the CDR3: TGCGCCAGCAGCTTGGGACAGGGGGTTAGCTATGGCTACACCTTC.

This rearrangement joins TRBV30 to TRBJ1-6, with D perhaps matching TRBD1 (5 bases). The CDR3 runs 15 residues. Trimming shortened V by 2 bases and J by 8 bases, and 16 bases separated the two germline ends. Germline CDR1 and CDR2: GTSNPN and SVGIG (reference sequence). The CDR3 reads CAWSLEIREDSPLHF. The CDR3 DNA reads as TGTGCCTGGAGTTTAGAGATCAGGGAAGATTCACCCCTCCACTTT.

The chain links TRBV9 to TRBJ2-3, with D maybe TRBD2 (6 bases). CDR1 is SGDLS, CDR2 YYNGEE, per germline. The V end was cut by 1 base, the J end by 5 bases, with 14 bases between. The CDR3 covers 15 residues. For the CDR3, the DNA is TGTGCCAGCAGCGTAATGGGGTTGGGGGGAGATACGCAGTATTTT. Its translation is CASSVMGLGGDTQYF. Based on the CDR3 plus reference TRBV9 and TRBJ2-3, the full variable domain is DSGVTQTPKHLITATGQRVTLRCSPRSGDLSVYWYQQSLDQGLQFLIQYYNGEERAKGNILERFSAQQFPDLHSELNLSSLELGDSALYFCASSVMGLGGDTQYFGPGTRLTVL.

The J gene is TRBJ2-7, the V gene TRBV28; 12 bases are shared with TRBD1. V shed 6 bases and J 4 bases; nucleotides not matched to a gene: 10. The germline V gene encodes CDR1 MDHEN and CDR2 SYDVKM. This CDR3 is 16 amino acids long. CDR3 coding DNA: TGTGCCAGCAGGACCTCCGGGACAGGGGGCTGGTACGAGCAGTACTTC. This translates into CASRTSGTGGWYEQYF.

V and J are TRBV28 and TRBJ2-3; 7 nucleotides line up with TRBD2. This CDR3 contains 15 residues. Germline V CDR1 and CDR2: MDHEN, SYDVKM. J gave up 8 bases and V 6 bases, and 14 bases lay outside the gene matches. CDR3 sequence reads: CASSPAGGGIGTQYF. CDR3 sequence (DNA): TGTGCCAGCAGCCCCGCTGGGGGGGGGATAGGTACGCAGTATTTT.

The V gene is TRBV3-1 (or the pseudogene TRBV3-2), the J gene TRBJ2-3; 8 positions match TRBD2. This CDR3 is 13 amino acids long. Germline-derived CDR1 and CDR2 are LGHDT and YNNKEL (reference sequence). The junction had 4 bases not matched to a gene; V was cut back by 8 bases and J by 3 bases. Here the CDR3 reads CASGLAGTDTQYF. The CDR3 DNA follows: TGTGCCAGCGGACTAGCAGGGACAGATACGCAGTATTTT.